One and the same sample provided the 10 T cell receptor beta chains below, sequenced in a study of blood T cell repertoires in COVID-19. Clones were sequenced by immunoSEQ multiplex PCR, and TCRdb holds only the in-frame ones, with some missing. The table records about 150,000 clones, around 87% of them present only once. Material: peripheral blood. The receptor source for this set is a woman aged 55-69 years with active COVID-19.

The chain links TRBV29-1 to TRBJ1-2; 9 bases line up with TRBD1. V shed 7 bases, J shed 3 bases, and the junction held 6 bases outside the gene matches. The CDR3 loop spans 13 amino acids. Per germline, CDR1 SQVTM and CDR2 ANQGSEA. CDR3 sequence reads: CSGGQGKDYGYTF. The CDR3 DNA sequence: TGCAGCGGAGGACAGGGGAAAGACTATGGCTACACCTTC. Looking up the rest from reference TRBV29-1 and TRBJ1-2 gives the full variable domain: SAVISQKPSRDICQRGTSLTIQCQVDSQVTMMFWYRQQPGQSLTLIATANQGSEATYESGFVIDKFPISRPNLTFSTLTVSNMSPEDSSIYLCSGGQGKDYGYTFGSGTRLTVV.

The V gene is TRBV5-1, the J gene TRBJ2-1, with 11 bases aligning to TRBD2. This CDR3 has 18 residues. The junction had 17 bases not matched to a gene; V was cut back by 7 bases and J by 5 bases. CDR1 and CDR2 from the germline V gene are SGHRS and YFSETQ. CDR3 nucleotide sequence: TGCGCCAGCCACGAGTTAGCGGGAGGGCCCCTAAAGGACAATGAGCAGTTCTTC. Protein: CASHELAGGPLKDNEQFF.

This clone appeared once. This rearrangement joins TRBV6-2 or TRBV6-3 to TRBJ2-5, with TRBD2 matching over 10 bases. The CDR3 spans 18 residues. The V gene's germline CDR1 is MNHEY and CDR2 SVGEGT. Trimming at V came to 1 base and at J to 9 bases, leaving 17 bases not matched to a gene. CDR3 residues: CASSYYYLGASGRGAQYF. The CDR3 nucleotides are TGTGCCAGCAGTTACTATTACCTCGGAGCTAGCGGGAGAGGGGCCCAGTACTTC.

The gene calls are TRBV14 and TRBJ1-1; unclear D gene. V shed 1 base and J shed 3 bases, with 6 bases lying between them. This CDR3 is built from 13 residues. CDR1 SGHDN and CDR2 FVKESK come from the germline V gene. In DNA, the CDR3 is TGTGCCAGCAGCCAAGCGGAGTACACTGAAGCTTTCTTT. Its protein is CASSQAEYTEAFF.

The chain has TRBV18 and TRBJ2-7, with 10 bases identical to TRBD2. CDR3 size: 15 residues. Trimming removed 4 bases from V and 7 bases from J; junction bases left unmatched: 10. Germline V gene lookup returns CDR1 KGHSH and CDR2 LQKENI. In nucleotides, the CDR3 is TGTGCCAGCTCACTTAAAGCGGGAGGGCCTGTTGAGCAGTACTTC. It yields the protein CASSLKAGGPVEQYF. Supplemented by reference TRBV18 and TRBJ2-7, the full variable domain reads NAGVMQNPRHLVRRRGQEARLRCSPMKGHSHVYWYRQLPEEGLKFMVYLQKENIIDESGMPKERFSAEFPKEGPSILRIQQVVRGDSAAYFCASSLKAGGPVEQYFGPGTRLTVT.

In this sample, this clone turned up once. The chain links TRBV6-5 to TRBJ2-7; 7 bases are a match to TRBD1. CDR3 length: 14 amino acids. Germline lookup yields CDR1 MNHEY and CDR2 SVGAGI. With V trimmed by 8 bases and J by 3 bases, 10 bases remained unmatched. This CDR3 is CASEPGTDIYEQYF. DNA of the CDR3: TGTGCCAGCGAACCCGGGACAGATATCTACGAGCAGTACTTC.

The gene calls are TRBV11-3 and TRBJ2-2; 10 bases are a match to TRBD2. Per germline, CDR1 SGHNT and CDR2 YENEEA. CDR3 length: 15 residues. With 4 bases clipped from V and 4 bases from J, the junction kept 3 bases outside the gene matches. The CDR3 DNA reads TGTGCCAGCAGCTCGAGCGGGAGGGCCACCGGGGAGCTGTTTTTT. It codes for CASSSSGRATGELFF.

The V gene is TRBV28, the J gene TRBJ2-2, with D hard to call. The length of the CDR3 is 15 residues. Germline V gene data show CDR1 as MDHEN and CDR2 as SYDVKM. V lost 5 bases and J lost 0, with 10 bases in between. The CDR3 DNA follows: TGTGCCAGCAGTCCCAGGATTCCGAACACCGGGGAGCTGTTTTTT. It specifies CASSPRIPNTGELFF.

The chain joins TRBV15 to TRBJ2-2, with 9 bases identical to TRBD2. The CDR3 is 15 amino acids. Trimming cost V 1 base and J 6 bases; bases outside gene matches: 3. Germline CDR1 reads LNHNV; CDR2 reads YYDKDF (reference sequence). This CDR3 is CATSRGGTSPGELFF. The CDR3 nucleotides are TGTGCCACCAGCAGAGGAGGGACTAGCCCCGGGGAGCTGTTTTTT.

The chain joins TRBV10-2 to TRBJ2-7; 9 bases are a match to TRBD2. The length of the CDR3 is 17 residues. V was clipped by 5 bases and J by 0 bases; unmatched bases: 11. The germline CDR1 and CDR2 sequences are WSHSY and SAAADI. As DNA, the CDR3 is TGCGCCAGCAGTAAAGCTAGCGGGGCGGGACCCTCCTACGAGCAGTACTTC. Amino acid sequence: CASSKASGAGPSYEQYF.